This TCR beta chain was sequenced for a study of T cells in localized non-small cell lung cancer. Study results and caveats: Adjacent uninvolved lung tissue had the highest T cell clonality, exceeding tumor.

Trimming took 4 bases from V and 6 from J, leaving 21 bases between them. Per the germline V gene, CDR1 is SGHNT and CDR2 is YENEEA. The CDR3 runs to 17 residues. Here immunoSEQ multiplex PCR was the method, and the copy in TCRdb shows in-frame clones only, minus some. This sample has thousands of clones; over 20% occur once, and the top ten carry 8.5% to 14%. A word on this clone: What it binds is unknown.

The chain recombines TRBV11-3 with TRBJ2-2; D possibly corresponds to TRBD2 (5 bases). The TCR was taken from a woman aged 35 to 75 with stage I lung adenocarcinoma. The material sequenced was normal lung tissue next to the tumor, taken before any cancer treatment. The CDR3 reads CASSSHSVMFRSGELFF. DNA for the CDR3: TGTGCCAGCAGCTCCCATAGCGTCATGTTTAGGTCCGGGGAGCTGTTTTTT.